The clone carrying this TCR beta chain has only one observation. What it binds is unknown. Only in-frame clones appear in the TCRdb table, and some are missing; sequencing was by immunoSEQ multiplex PCR. The repertoire holds about 50,000 clones, 95% seen once, with about 0.16% in the top ten. The data were taken from a study of human thymus T cells. Finnish infants who were healthy and having corrective surgery for congenital heart defects made up the donors. Germline CDR1 is SGHRS and CDR2 is YFSETQ. V lost 1 base and J 7 bases, leaving 6 bases between the germline ends. The CDR3 covers 12 residues. Whole-study results and caveats: Repertoires from thymus and blood appeared to show biased V and J gene usage.

The rearrangement joins TRBV5-1 to TRBJ2-1; D uncertain. Sequences were obtained from blood. The sequence came from a girl under three years old with a congenital heart defect but otherwise immunologically healthy. The DNA of the CDR3 is TGCGCCAGCAGCTTGAGTCGGAATGAGCAGTTCTTC. Translation: CASSLSRNEQFF.